A single T cell receptor (beta chain) is shown here with its context. As yet, its antigen is unknown. PCR used 60 Vbeta primers and 13 Jbeta primers. Profiling relied on immunoSEQ multiplex PCR, and the TCRdb table lists in-frame clones only, not all of them. This sample has 120,000 to 150,000 clones, with under 90% found just once. Germline V gene sequence: CDR1 GTSNPN, CDR2 SVGIG (reference sequence). This CDR3 is built from 15 residues. V was pared by 1 base and J by 3 bases, with 6 bases of the junction left unmatched. This specimen comes from a study of cytomegalovirus exposure and HLA in healthy donors. Study-level results: Researchers reported that a few CMV-associated chains were confirmed in vitro as CMV antigen-specific. Further analysis, carried out later, found HLA-associated TCR beta chains more clonally expanded than equally common other chains. The presence/absence work took it that sequencing depth was about the same across donors.

The rearrangement uses TRBV30 and TRBJ2-1, with 7 nucleotides matching TRBD1. This TCR was sampled from a boy aged 2 to 10 in good health and CMV-seronegative. The material sequenced was PBMCs. The CDR3 nucleotides read TGTGCCTGGAGTGAGACAGGGTTAAGCTACAATGAGCAGTTCTTC. It codes for CAWSETGLSYNEQFF.